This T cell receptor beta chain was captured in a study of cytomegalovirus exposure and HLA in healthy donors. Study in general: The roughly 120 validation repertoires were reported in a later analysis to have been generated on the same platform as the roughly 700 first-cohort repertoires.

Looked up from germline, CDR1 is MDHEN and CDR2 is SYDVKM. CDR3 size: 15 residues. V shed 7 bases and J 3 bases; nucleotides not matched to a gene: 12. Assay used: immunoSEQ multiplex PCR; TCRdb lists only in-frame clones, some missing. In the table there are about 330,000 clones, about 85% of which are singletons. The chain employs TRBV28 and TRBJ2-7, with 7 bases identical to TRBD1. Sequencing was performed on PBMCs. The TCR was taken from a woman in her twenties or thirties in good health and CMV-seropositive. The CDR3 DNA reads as TGTGCCAGCAAGCCACAGGGGTATAGAATCTACGAGCAGTACTTC. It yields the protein CASKPQGYRIYEQYF.